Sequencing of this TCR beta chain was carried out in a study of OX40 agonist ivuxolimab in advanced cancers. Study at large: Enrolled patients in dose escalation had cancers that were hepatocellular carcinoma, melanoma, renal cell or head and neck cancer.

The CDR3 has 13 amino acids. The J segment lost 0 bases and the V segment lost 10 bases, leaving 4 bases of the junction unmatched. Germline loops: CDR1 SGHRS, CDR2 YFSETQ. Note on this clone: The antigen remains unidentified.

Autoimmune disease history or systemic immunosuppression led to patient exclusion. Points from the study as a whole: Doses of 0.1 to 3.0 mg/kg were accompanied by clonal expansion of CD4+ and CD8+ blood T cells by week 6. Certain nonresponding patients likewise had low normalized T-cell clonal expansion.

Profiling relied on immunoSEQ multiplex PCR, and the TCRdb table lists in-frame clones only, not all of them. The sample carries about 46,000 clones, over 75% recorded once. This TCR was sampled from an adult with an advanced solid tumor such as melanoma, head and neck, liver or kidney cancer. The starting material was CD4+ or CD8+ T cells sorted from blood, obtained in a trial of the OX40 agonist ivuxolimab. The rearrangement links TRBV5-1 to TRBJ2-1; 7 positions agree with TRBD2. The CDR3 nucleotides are TGCGCCTCGGGGACTACCTCCTACAATGAGCAGTTCTTC. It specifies CASGTTSYNEQFF.